The 10 T cell receptor beta chains in this list originate from one sample, sequenced in a study of blood T cells in healthy people across ages (dated by TCRdb to about 2015). The library was generated by 5' RACE. The instrument given in TCRdb is Illumina HiSeq 2500. A second PCR of roughly 6 to 11 cycles was run with a J-beta primer mix and a sample-barcoded 5' primer. TCRdb's own reprocessing of the public reads used fastp at Q25 and MiXCR and kept productive beta chains. For every CDR3 protein sequence, its rows merge into one entry that carries the most common genes and DNA. Here the sample has around 710,000 distinct CDR3 sequences; around 46% occur a single time. The ten most abundant clones make up 20% of the sample. Sequenced sample: blood. The receptor set was obtained from an older woman in good health.

The rearrangement links TRBV7-2 to TRBJ1-1; 8 bases align to TRBD1. The CDR3 is made up of 15 amino acids. Germline loops: CDR1 SGHTA, CDR2 FQGNSA. J gave up 4 bases and V 3 bases, and 7 bases lay outside the gene matches. The CDR3 loop is CASSFLGGTGTEAFF. The CDR3 DNA reads TGTGCCAGCAGCTTCCTCGGGGGGACAGGCACTGAAGCTTTCTTT.

With regard to this clonotype: A read error may account for a junction end that differs from germline. The V gene is TRBV4-2, the J gene TRBJ2-7; D unresolved. Per the germline V gene, CDR1 is LGHNA and CDR2 is YNFKEQ. This CDR3 spans 15 amino acids. CDR3 loop: CASCQDLGKGYEQYF. CDR3 sequence (DNA): TGTGCCAGCTGCCAAGATTTGGGAAAAGGATACGAGCAGTACTTC.

This clonotype showed up many times. The rearrangement links TRBV7-2 to TRBJ2-5, with a possible D match to TRBD1 (6 bases). Trimming cost V 5 bases and J 4 bases, with 17 bases left between them. This CDR3 spans 15 amino acids. CDR1 and CDR2 (germline): SGHTA, FQGNSA. The CDR3 DNA follows: TGTGCCAGCAGCAAACAGGGTTTAACAGCAGAGACCCAGTACTTC. This sequence encodes CASSKQGLTAETQYF. Full variable domain (remainder filled in from reference TRBV7-2 and TRBJ2-5): GAGVSQSPSNKVTEKGKDVELRCDPISGHTALYWYRQSLGQGLEFLIYFQGNSAPDKSGLPSDRFSAERTGGSVSTLTIQRTQQEDSAVYLCASSKQGLTAETQYFGPGTRLLVL.

The chain has TRBV4-3 and TRBJ2-5; D unclear. Near its end, the DNA agrees better with TRBJ2-7, so the J call may be wrong. This CDR3 comprises 13 residues. In germline, CDR1 is LGHNA, CDR2 YSLEER. In DNA form, the CDR3 reads TGCGCCAGCAGCCAAGTCAGATTTACCGAGCAGTACTTC. Translated: CASSQVRFTEQYF.

Only a few counts were recorded for this clonotype. V and J are TRBV10-3 and TRBJ2-7; 11 bases are a match to TRBD1. The CDR3 is 13 amino acids. After removal of 6 bases from V and 5 bases from J, the junction contained 3 bases not matched to a gene. The germline V gene has CDR1 ENHRY and CDR2 SYGVKD. CDR3 DNA sequence: TGTGCCATCAGCCGGGGACAGGGGGACGAGCAGTACTTC. It encodes CAISRGQGDEQYF.

The rearrangement links TRBV27 to TRBJ2-7; D perhaps matches TRBD1 (6 bases). V lost 1 base, J lost 3 bases, and 13 bases lay in between. Germline V gene lookup returns CDR1 MNHEY and CDR2 SMNVEV (reference sequence). The CDR3 contains 15 residues. The CDR3 DNA sequence: TGTGCCAGCAGTTTATACCCCAGGGGTGGCTACGAGCAGTACTTC. It translates to CASSLYPRGGYEQYF.

CDR3 in DNA: TGTGCCATCAGTTGGGACCAGAGCTACGAGCAGTACTTC. Amino acid sequence: CAISWDQSYEQYF. This sequence joins TRBV10-3 and TRBJ2-5, with D possibly being TRBD1 or TRBD2 (5 bases each). The better agreement between TRBJ2-7 and the DNA end casts doubt on the J call. The CDR3 is 13 amino acids. CDR1 and CDR2 (germline): ENHRY, SYGVKD.

The chain uses TRBV29-1 and TRBJ2-6; a weak D match, TRBD2 (6 bases). Germline lookup yields CDR1 SQVTM and CDR2 ANQGSEA. With 4 bases removed from V and 0 bases from J, the gap between germline ends came to 16 bases. The CDR3 has 17 residues. The CDR3 region is CSVGIGREYSGANVLTF. CDR3 DNA sequence: TGCAGCGTTGGGATCGGGCGGGAATACTCTGGGGCCAACGTCCTGACTTTC. The variable domain in full, completed from reference TRBV29-1 and TRBJ2-6, reads SAVISQKPSRDICQRGTSLTIQCQVDSQVTMMFWYRQQPGQSLTLIATANQGSEATYESGFVIDKFPISRPNLTFSTLTVSNMSPEDSSIYLCSVGIGREYSGANVLTFGAGSRLTVL.

This clonotype was detected only once. The chain recombines TRBV4-1 with TRBJ2-7; 9 nucleotides match TRBD1. V lost 5 bases, J lost 3 bases, and 8 bases stayed unmatched. Per the germline V gene, CDR1 is MGHRA and CDR2 is YSYEKL. This CDR3 contains 15 residues. The CDR3 DNA reads as TGCGCCAGCAGCGACCCGGGACAGGGTCTCTACGAGCAGTACTTC. Its protein is CASSDPGQGLYEQYF.

This clonotype was detected ten times or more. This sequence joins TRBV7-2 and TRBJ1-4; D is possibly TRBD1 (5 bases). V shed 2 bases and J shed 7 bases, with 11 bases lying between them. The CDR3 runs 14 residues. Per germline, CDR1 SGHTA and CDR2 FQGNSA. CDR3 region: CASSLRGGTEKLFF. The CDR3 DNA follows: TGTGCCAGCAGCTTACGGGGAGGGACTGAAAAACTGTTTTTT.